A single sample gave rise to the 8 T cell receptor beta chains below, sequenced in a study of shared clonotypes between healthy human individuals. Clones were sequenced by immunoSEQ multiplex PCR, and TCRdb holds only the in-frame ones, with some missing. In the table there are some 2,000,000 clones, around 95% of which are singletons. The sequenced sample consisted of naive CD4+ T cells sorted from blood. Subset here: CD45RA+ positively selected. The receptors shown here come from a man aged 18 to 30 in good health.

The genes are TRBV7-2 and TRBJ2-5, with D possibly matching TRBD2 (5 bases). The CDR3 consists of 14 residues. The V gene lost 5 bases and the J gene lost 1 base, with 11 bases spanning the gap. The germline V gene has CDR1 SGHTA and CDR2 FQGNSA. CDR3 coding DNA: TGTGCCAGCAGCCCCCCGGGAAGCCAAGAGACCCAGTACTTC. The encoded protein is CASSPPGSQETQYF.

Comment on this clone: At the DNA level, this CDR3 is encoded by other sequences in the same sample as well. The genes are TRBV6-5 and TRBJ1-2, with D perhaps TRBD1 (6 bases). CDR1 MNHEY and CDR2 SVGAGI come from the germline V gene. The CDR3 spans 12 residues. V was clipped by 5 bases and J by 4 bases, with 8 bases between them. CDR3 in amino acids: CASSQGLYGYTF. The CDR3 DNA follows: TGTGCCAGCAGTCAGGGGCTCTATGGCTACACCTTC.

The CDR3: CASSGGLGDPVAKNIQYF. DNA of the CDR3: TGTGCCAGCAGTGGTGGACTAGGTGATCCGGTAGCCAAAAACATTCAGTACTTC. V and J are TRBV6-1 and TRBJ2-4; the match to TRBD2 covers 7 bases. V shed 4 bases, J shed 0 bases, and the junction held 12 bases outside the gene matches. The CDR3 is 18 residues long. Germline assignment: CDR1 MNHNS and CDR2 SASEGT.

The rearrangement uses TRBV6-1 and TRBJ1-2; no clear D. The V gene's germline CDR1 is MNHNS and CDR2 SASEGT. V was shortened by 4 bases and J by 4 bases, with 7 bases between the two germline ends. The CDR3 is 12 amino acids. The CDR3 sequence: CASSVNSYGYTF. CDR3 nucleotides: TGTGCCAGCAGTGTTAACAGCTATGGCTACACCTTC.

This chain joins TRBV7-6 and TRBJ2-7; 7 positions agree with TRBD2. V lost 5 bases and J lost 2; bases outside the gene matches: 6. This CDR3 has 14 amino acids. Per the germline V gene, CDR1 is SGHVS and CDR2 is FNYEAQ. Here the CDR3 DNA reads TGTGCCAGCAGCCCCGGGACTACCACCTACGAGCAGTACTTC. Translated: CASSPGTTTYEQYF.

The rearrangement links TRBV25-1 to TRBJ2-7, with D tentatively TRBD2 (6 bases). This CDR3 comprises 16 residues. CDR1 and CDR2 from the germline V gene are MGHDK and SYGVNS. The V gene lost 1 base and the J gene lost 5 bases, with 18 bases spanning the gap. In DNA, the CDR3 is TGTGCCAGCAGTGAATTAGGGTATCGGGGGATCGACGAGCAGTACTTC. It encodes CASSELGYRGIDEQYF.

Regarding this clone: The sample holds other DNA sequences that translate to the same CDR3. This sequence joins TRBV18 and TRBJ2-7, with D maybe TRBD1 (5 bases). V shed 1 base and J shed 1 base, with 8 bases lying between them. The CDR3 runs to 14 residues. Germline loops: CDR1 KGHSH, CDR2 LQKENI. Here the CDR3 DNA reads TGTGCCAGCTCACCACGTGGACAATCCTACGAGCAGTACTTC. Its translation is CASSPRGQSYEQYF. The entire variable domain, with the rest obtained from reference TRBV18 and TRBJ2-7, is as follows: NAGVMQNPRHLVRRRGQEARLRCSPMKGHSHVYWYRQLPEEGLKFMVYLQKENIIDESGMPKERFSAEFPKEGPSILRIQQVVRGDSAAYFCASSPRGQSYEQYFGPGTRLTVT.

This rearrangement joins TRBV5-4 to TRBJ2-7, with 12 bases matching TRBD2. J was trimmed by 4 bases and V by 3 bases; bases with no gene match: 8. The germline V gene has CDR1 SGHNT and CDR2 YYREEE (reference sequence). The length of the CDR3 is 16 residues. In nucleotides, the CDR3 is TGTGCCAGCAGCTCTACCGGGACTAGCGGGCGTTACGAGCAGTACTTC. Translation gives CASSSTGTSGRYEQYF.